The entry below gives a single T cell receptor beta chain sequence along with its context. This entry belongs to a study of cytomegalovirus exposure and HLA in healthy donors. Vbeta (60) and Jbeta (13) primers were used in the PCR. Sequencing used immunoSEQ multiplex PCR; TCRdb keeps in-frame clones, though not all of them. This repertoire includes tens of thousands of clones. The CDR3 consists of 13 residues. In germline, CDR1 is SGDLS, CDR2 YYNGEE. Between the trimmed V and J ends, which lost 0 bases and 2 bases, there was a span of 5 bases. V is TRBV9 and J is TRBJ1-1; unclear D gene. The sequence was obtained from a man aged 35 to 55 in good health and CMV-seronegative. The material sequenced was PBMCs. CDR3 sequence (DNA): TGTGCCAGCAGCGTAGCTTCTAACACTGAAGCTTTCTTT. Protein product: CASSVASNTEAFF.